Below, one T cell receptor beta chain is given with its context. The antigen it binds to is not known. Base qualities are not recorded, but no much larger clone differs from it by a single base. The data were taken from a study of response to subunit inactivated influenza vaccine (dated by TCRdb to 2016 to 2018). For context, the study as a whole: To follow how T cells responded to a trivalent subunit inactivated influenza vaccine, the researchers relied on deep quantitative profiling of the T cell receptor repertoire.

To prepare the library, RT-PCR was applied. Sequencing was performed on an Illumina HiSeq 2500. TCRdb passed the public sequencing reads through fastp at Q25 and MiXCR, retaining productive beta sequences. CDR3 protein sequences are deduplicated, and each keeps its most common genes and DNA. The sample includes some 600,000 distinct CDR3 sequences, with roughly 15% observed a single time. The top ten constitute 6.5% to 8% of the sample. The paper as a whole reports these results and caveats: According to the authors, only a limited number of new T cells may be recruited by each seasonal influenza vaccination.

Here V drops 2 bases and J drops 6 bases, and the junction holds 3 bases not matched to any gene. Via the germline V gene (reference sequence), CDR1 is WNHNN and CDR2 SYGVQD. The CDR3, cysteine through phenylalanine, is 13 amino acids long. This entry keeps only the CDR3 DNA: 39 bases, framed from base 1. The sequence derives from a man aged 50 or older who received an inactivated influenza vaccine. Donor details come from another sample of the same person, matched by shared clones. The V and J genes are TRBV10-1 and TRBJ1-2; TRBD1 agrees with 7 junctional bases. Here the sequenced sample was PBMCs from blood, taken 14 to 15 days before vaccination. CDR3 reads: CASSEDRENGYTF. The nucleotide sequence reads TGCGCCAGCAGTGAGGACAGGGAGAATGGCTACACCTTC.